The 12 T cell receptor beta chains listed next were all sequenced from one sample in a study of CD8+CD57+ T cells in acquired aplastic anemia. Genomic DNA templated the TCR beta VDJ and CDR3 profiling. TCRdb reprocessed the reads via MiXCR and lists one record per CDR3 protein. The table shows under 500,000 distinct CDR3 sequences, with about a third occurring only once. Sequenced patients had shown CD8+CD57+ cell expansion by flow cytometry. Sequences were obtained from sorted CD4+, CD8+, or CD8+CD57+ T cells (not recorded which) from PBMCs. The receptors shown here come from a human donor with aplastic anemia.

This clonotype was seen ten or more times. Here the CDR3 DNA reads TGTGCCAGTAGTATCGGACAGGCCGGGAACACTGAAGCTTTCTTT. Translated, it gives CASSIGQAGNTEAFF. The chain carries TRBV19 and TRBJ1-1; 7 bases are a match to TRBD1. Germline V CDR1 and CDR2: LNHDA, SQIVND (reference sequence). The CDR3 runs 15 residues. With 3 bases clipped from V and 1 base from J, the junction kept 5 bases outside the gene matches.

The genes are TRBV27 and TRBJ1-3; 7 positions agree with TRBD1. This CDR3 has 16 residues. CDR1 and CDR2 from the germline V gene are MNHEY and SMNVEV (reference sequence). The J segment lost 2 bases and the V segment lost 6 bases, leaving 10 bases of the junction unmatched. As DNA, the CDR3 is TGTGCCAGCAGCCGGGGAAACAGGGGAACTGGAAACACCATATATTTT. Translated: CASSRGNRGTGNTIYF.

This clonotype has ten or more counts. The rearrangement uses TRBV7-9 and TRBJ1-2; 7 bases map to TRBD1. CDR3 length: 12 amino acids. Losses at the gene ends were 5 bases for V and 10 bases for J; bases not matched to a gene: 7. Germline CDR1 reads SEHNR; CDR2 reads FQNEAQ (reference sequence). The CDR3, as DNA: TGTGCCAGCAGCGCACAGGGGAATTACTACACCTTC. It yields the protein CASSAQGNYYTF.

J is TRBJ2-2 and V is TRBV5-1; 8 positions match TRBD2. The germline V gene has CDR1 SGHRS and CDR2 YFSETQ. The CDR3 contains 16 residues. V was clipped by 0 bases and J by 7 bases; unmatched bases: 8. The CDR3, as DNA: TGCGCCAGCAGCTTGGACAGCGGGAGAGCAGGCGGGGAGCTGTTTTTT. Amino acids: CASSLDSGRAGGELFF.

The chain joins TRBV27 to TRBJ1-1; D is undetermined. CDR3 length: 13 amino acids. V lost 5 bases and J 1 base, leaving 8 bases between the germline ends. CDR1 is MNHEY, CDR2 SMNVEV, per germline (reference sequence). CDR3 amino acids: CASSTLRNTEAFF. The CDR3 DNA reads TGTGCCAGCAGTACTCTCAGGAACACTGAAGCTTTCTTT.

CDR3 sequence: CASSTNGQGAGNEQFF. As DNA, the CDR3 is TGTGCCAGTAGCACCAACGGACAGGGGGCTGGCAATGAGCAGTTCTTC. The chain employs TRBV19 and TRBJ2-1, with TRBD1 matching over 11 bases. The CDR3 runs 16 residues. J lost 6 bases, V lost 6 bases, and 10 bases had no gene match. Germline V gene sequence: CDR1 LNHDA, CDR2 SQIVND (reference sequence).

This clonotype has just a few counts. The chain has TRBV20-1 and TRBJ1-2; TRBD1 matches at 10 bases. CDR3 length: 13 amino acids. Trimming at V came to 4 bases and at J to 6 bases, leaving 5 bases not matched to a gene. Germline CDR1 DFQATT, CDR2 SNEGSKA (reference sequence). Here the CDR3 reads CSATETGGDGYTF. As DNA, the CDR3 is TGCAGTGCTACCGAGACAGGGGGCGATGGCTACACCTTC.

This clonotype was recorded a few times. V is TRBV10-3 and J is TRBJ1-1; a possible D gene is TRBD1 (5 bases). V was shortened by 11 bases and J by 5 bases, with 21 bases between the two germline ends. The CDR3 consists of 14 residues. Germline V lookup: CDR1 ENHRY, CDR2 SYGVKD. This CDR3 is CAPFGAKEGTEAFF. In DNA, the CDR3 is TGTGCCCCCTTTGGGGCCAAAGAAGGGACTGAAGCTTTCTTT.

The chain recombines TRBV25-1 with TRBJ2-2; 12 bases map to TRBD2. CDR1 and CDR2 from the germline V gene are MGHDK and SYGVNS. The length of the CDR3 is 19 residues. V lost 6 bases, J lost 4 bases, and 15 bases stayed unmatched. CDR3 protein: CASSVASTLAGGFTGELFF. For the CDR3, the DNA is TGTGCCAGCAGCGTAGCCTCAACGCTAGCGGGAGGGTTCACCGGGGAGCTGTTTTTT.

The chain uses TRBV10-3 and TRBJ2-2; a possible D gene is TRBD1 (5 bases). With 10 bases removed from V and 7 bases from J, the gap between germline ends came to 13 bases. The CDR3 is 12 amino acids. Germline V gene lookup returns CDR1 ENHRY and CDR2 SYGVKD. The CDR3 reads CASRKGVGELFF. CDR3 nucleotides: TGTGCCAGCAGAAAAGGGGTCGGGGAGCTGTTTTTT.

This chain joins TRBV4-1 and TRBJ2-7; 7 nucleotides line up with TRBD1. CDR1 is MGHRA and CDR2 is YSYEKL in the germline V gene. This CDR3 comprises 17 residues. After removal of 4 bases from V and 3 bases from J, the junction contained 15 bases not matched to a gene. CDR3 residues: CASSPPFTWDRSYEQYF. The CDR3 nucleotides read TGCGCCAGCAGCCCCCCTTTTACCTGGGACAGAAGCTACGAGCAGTACTTC.

The gene calls are TRBV11-2 and TRBJ2-1; D may correspond to TRBD1 or TRBD2 (5 bases each). Germline assignment: CDR1 SGHAT and CDR2 FQNNGV. The CDR3 contains 14 residues. V lost 2 bases, J lost 4 bases, and 9 bases lay in between. The CDR3 nucleotides read TGTGCCAGCAGCTTAAAGGGACCGTACAATGAGCAGTTCTTC. Its translation: CASSLKGPYNEQFF.